This T cell receptor beta chain was found in a study of PD-1 blockade in classical Hodgkin lymphoma. Study context: Patients had nivolumab dosed at 3 mg/kg, delivered intravenously every 2 weeks. Points from the study as a whole: Newly diagnosed patients had diversity similar to the baseline diversity of complete responders. Repertoire differences lack defined causes, possibly disease activity or prior therapy.

The data were produced by immunoSEQ multiplex PCR, yet TCRdb's version contains in-frame clones alone and is incomplete. This repertoire shows around 23,000 clones, around 85% found once; its top ten account for about an eighth. On this clone itself: Its target is unknown.

Time point here: cycle 4 day 1 (C4D1), after 6 weeks of nivolumab. Each patient's relapse followed autologous stem cell transplantation, and brentuximab vedotin exposure varied. The best responses consisted of complete response, partial response or progressive disease. Trimming stripped 1 base from V and 7 bases from J, with 11 bases between. Germline V gene lookup returns CDR1 SNHLY and CDR2 FYNNEI. CDR3 size: 14 residues. This material consisted of peripheral blood mononuclear cells (PBMCs), taken before the fourth cycle of nivolumab. The chain uses TRBV2 and TRBJ1-5; possibly TRBD1 for D (5 bases). The receptor was derived from a human donor with classical Hodgkin lymphoma. The CDR3 sequence is CASSEGGRVQPQHF. The CDR3 DNA sequence: TGTGCCAGCAGTGAAGGGGGCAGGGTCCAGCCCCAGCATTTT.